This record concerns one T cell receptor (beta chain) sequence. The V end was cut by 4 bases, the J end by 2 bases, with 15 bases between. The germline V gene encodes CDR1 SGHKS and CDR2 YYEKEE (reference sequence). This CDR3 spans 15 amino acids. These data originate in a study of blood T cell repertoires in COVID-19. Across the whole study: The United States, Italy and Spain were the sources of the acute and convalescent COVID-19 samples.

Cohort placement rested on clinical history that participants reported themselves. Either two negative PCRs, clearance, or symptom resolution qualified Cohort 3 donors as recovered. Sequencing used immunoSEQ multiplex PCR; TCRdb keeps in-frame clones, though not all of them. Of over 200,000 clones in the sample, approximately 84% were seen once. This TCR was sampled from a man between 18 and 35 years old who had recovered from COVID-19. The material sequenced was PBMCs or T cells enriched from blood (not recorded which). The chain recombines TRBV5-5 with TRBJ2-5; maybe TRBD2 (6 bases). The CDR3: CASSDRRGTQETQYF. The CDR3 bases are TGTGCCAGCAGCGACAGACGGGGGACGCAAGAGACCCAGTACTTC.